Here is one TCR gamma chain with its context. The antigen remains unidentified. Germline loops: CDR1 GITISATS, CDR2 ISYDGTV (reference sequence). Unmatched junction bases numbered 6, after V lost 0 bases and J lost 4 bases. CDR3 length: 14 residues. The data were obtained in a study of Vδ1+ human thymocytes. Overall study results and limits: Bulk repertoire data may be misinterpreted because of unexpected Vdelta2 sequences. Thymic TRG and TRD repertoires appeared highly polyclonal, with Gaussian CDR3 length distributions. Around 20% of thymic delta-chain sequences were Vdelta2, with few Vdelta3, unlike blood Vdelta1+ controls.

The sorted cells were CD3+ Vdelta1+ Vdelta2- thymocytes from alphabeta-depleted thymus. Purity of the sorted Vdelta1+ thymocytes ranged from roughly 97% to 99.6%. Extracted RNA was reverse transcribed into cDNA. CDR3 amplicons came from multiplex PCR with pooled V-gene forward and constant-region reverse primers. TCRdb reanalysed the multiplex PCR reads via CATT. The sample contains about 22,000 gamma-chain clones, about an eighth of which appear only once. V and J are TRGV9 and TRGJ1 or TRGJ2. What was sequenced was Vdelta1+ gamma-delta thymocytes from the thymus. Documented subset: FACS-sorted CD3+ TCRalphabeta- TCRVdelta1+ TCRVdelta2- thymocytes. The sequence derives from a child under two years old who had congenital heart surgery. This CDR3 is CALWEVARYYKKLF. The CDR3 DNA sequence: TGTGCCTTGTGGGAGGTGGCCCGATATTATAAGAAACTCTTT.